Reported below is one TCR beta chain. Its antigen is currently unknown. This specimen comes from a study of PD-1 blockade in classical Hodgkin lymphoma. Study-level points and caveats: It was reported that newly diagnosed patients had less baseline TCR diversity than healthy donors. The origin of the repertoire differences remains undefined, with disease activity or prior therapy as possible causes.

This table comes from immunoSEQ multiplex PCR, and its TCRdb copy is limited to in-frame clones, with some not included. The sample lists just over 14,000 clones, 91% occurring once. The germline V gene has CDR1 SGHTA and CDR2 FQGTGA. The CDR3 has 13 residues. With 2 bases removed from V and 1 base from J, the gap between germline ends came to 5 bases. Time point noted: newly diagnosed, previously untreated cHL patient sample. It was by magnetic negative selection that CD8+ T cells were isolated from thawed PBMCs. Investigators turned to newly diagnosed, untreated classical Hodgkin lymphoma PBMCs for comparison.

This chain connects TRBV7-3 to TRBJ1-1, with D unclear. Source material: CD8+ T cells from blood. This receptor was identified in a human donor with classical Hodgkin lymphoma. CDR3 bases: TGTGCCAGCAGCTTAGAGGGGAACACTGAAGCTTTCTTT. It translates to CASSLEGNTEAFF.